The present TCR beta chain was sequenced within a study of blood T cell repertoires in COVID-19 (dated by TCRdb to about 2020). At the level of the whole study: Samples from collaborators originated in the United States, Italy and Spain and spanned both the acute and convalescent phases of COVID-19. The prospective study material was composed of cDNA or gDNA derived from T cells, B-cell-depleted T cells, or PBMCs. Deeply sampled blood TCRbeta repertoires from subjects exposed to, actively infected with, or recovered from COVID-19 were included in the dataset. The repertoires were made available in a free public database intended to serve as a resource for research on the immune response to SARS-CoV-2. Samples came from the ongoing ImmuneRACE study (first 160 participants) plus 1,254 subjects from 6 global collaborators. A de-identified subject ID, COVID-19 status, age in years and sex were almost always included in the sample metadata. Where available, HLA class I and class II types were taken from metadata supplied by the sample provider and were not determined by assay-based typing.

As for this clone: Its antigen is unknown. No base quality information exists; no much larger clone differs at one position.

Each collaborating institution followed its own protocols to collect whole blood in K2EDTA tubes. For TCRbeta analysis, collaborators shipped samples in one of three forms: frozen whole blood, isolated PBMCs, or DNA extracted from either of those sample types. What the work shows at the level of the full study, not this receptor alone: The quantity of clinical and demographic metadata differed by source and by participant and was supplied without curation.

TCRbeta CDR3 regions were amplified from genomic DNA using the immunoSEQ Assay, a bias-controlled multiplex PCR. In the authors' own workflow: The number of nucleated cells in each sample was estimated from the amplification of reference gene primers within the assay. Sequence reads were collapsed and filtered to measure the absolute abundance of every unique TCRbeta CDR3 rearrangement. Productive Simpson clonality was computed per sample as the square root of Simpson's diversity index over productive rearrangements. Sourced from immuneACCESS, this table was stored by TCRdb with only in-frame sequences that have V and J called. A share of the clones is absent; for the studies checked, an unresolved V gene accounts for under half, and the remainder has no known explanation. The D gene and trimming were derived from the DNA, and the V and J assignments and clone size from that table. This sample holds 200,000 to 250,000 clones; 80% were observed only once. Roughly 13% of the sample belongs to the ten largest clones.

From V the trimming removes 1 base and from J it removes 8 bases, while the gene matches leave 11 bases of the junction unaccounted for. According to the germline V gene, CDR1 reads SGHTA and CDR2 reads FQGNSA. The CDR3, from cysteine to phenylalanine, totals 16 residues. The kept DNA is CDR3 alone, 48 bases in frame from the first base. The chain couples TRBV7-2 to TRBJ2-1; TRBD2 matches 7 bases in the middle. The receptor was derived from a human donor in a cohort sampled during active COVID-19. Sequenced: peripheral blood. The base sequence is TGTGCCAGCAGCTTAGAGGGGTCGGCGGGAGTATATGAGCAGTTCTTC. It specifies CASSLEGSAGVYEQFF.